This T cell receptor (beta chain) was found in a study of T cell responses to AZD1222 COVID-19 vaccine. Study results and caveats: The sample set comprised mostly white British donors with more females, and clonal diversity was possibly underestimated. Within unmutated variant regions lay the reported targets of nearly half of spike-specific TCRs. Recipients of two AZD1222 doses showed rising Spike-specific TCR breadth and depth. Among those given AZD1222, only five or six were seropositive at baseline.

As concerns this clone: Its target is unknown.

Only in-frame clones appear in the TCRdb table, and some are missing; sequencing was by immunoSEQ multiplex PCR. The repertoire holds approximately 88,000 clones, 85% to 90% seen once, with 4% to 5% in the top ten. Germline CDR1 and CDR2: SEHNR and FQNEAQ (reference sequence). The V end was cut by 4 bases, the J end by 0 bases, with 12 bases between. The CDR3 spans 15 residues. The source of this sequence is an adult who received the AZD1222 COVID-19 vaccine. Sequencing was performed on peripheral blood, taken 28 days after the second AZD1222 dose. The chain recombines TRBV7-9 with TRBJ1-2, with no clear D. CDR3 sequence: CASSYLQLTNYGYTF. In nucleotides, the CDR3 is TGTGCCAGCAGCTATCTTCAGTTAACTAACTATGGCTACACCTTC.